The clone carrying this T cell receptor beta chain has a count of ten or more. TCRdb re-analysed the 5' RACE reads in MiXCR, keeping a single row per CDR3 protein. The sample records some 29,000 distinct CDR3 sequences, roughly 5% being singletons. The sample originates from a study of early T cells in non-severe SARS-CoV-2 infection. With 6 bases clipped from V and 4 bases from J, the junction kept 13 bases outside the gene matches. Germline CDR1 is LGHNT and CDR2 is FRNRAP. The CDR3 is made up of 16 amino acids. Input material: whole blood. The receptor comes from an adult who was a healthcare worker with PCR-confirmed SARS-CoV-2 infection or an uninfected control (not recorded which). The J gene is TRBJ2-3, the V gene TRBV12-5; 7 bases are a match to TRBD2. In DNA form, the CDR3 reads TGTGCTAGTGGCTATTCCCCAGCGGGGTTGGCAGATACGCAGTATTTT. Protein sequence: CASGYSPAGLADTQYF.